The sequence of this T cell receptor (beta chain) was determined in a study of T cells after yellow fever vaccination. Study information: Fractions low in cell number were prepared with SMART-Seq v4 Ultra Low Input. Regarding the study as a whole: Most clones from primary vaccination were detected again post-booster (roughly 95% CD4, 88% CD8). Clonotypes appearing in both CD4 and CD8 compartments existed, and their share was small.

On this clonotype: Its antigen is as yet unknown.

TCRdb itself ran the 5' RACE reads through MiXCR, one entry per CDR3 protein. The table includes approximately 300,000 distinct CDR3 sequences, around 6.8% detected once. Trimming removed 0 bases from V and 6 bases from J, with 12 bases in between. Germline V gene data show CDR1 as SGHRS and CDR2 as YFSETQ. This CDR3 is built from 15 residues. V is TRBV5-1 and J is TRBJ2-2; perhaps TRBD1 as D (6 bases). The origin of this receptor is a man aged 18 to 29 who received the YFV17D yellow fever vaccine. Sample: PBMCs, taken approximately 40 days after the first yellow fever vaccination. CDR3 coding DNA: TGCGCCAGCAGCTTGGCAGGGGTCGGCGCCGGGGAGCTGTTTTTT. It codes for CASSLAGVGAGELFF.